The 7 T cell receptor beta chains given below trace back to one sample, sequenced in a study of blood T cell repertoires in COVID-19. Generated by immunoSEQ multiplex PCR, the TCRdb table keeps only in-frame clones and is missing some. The table shows 200,000 or so clones, with 70% to 85% occurring only once. The material sequenced was peripheral blood. Every receptor here comes from a man aged 40-50 years who had recovered from COVID-19.

The gene calls are TRBV6-5 and TRBJ1-1; no reliable D call. The CDR3 has 15 amino acids. V gave up 2 bases and J gave up 1 base, with 11 bases separating them. The germline V gene has CDR1 MNHEY and CDR2 SVGAGI. The CDR3 sequence: CASSYRSGRNTEAFF. DNA for the CDR3: TGTGCCAGCAGTTACCGGTCGGGGAGGAACACTGAAGCTTTCTTT.

The gene calls are TRBV4-1 and TRBJ1-1; the match to TRBD1 covers 10 bases. This CDR3 comprises 14 residues. Germline CDR1 and CDR2: MGHRA and YSYEKL. J gave up 6 bases and V 2 bases, and 3 bases lay outside the gene matches. The CDR3 is CASSQRQGAAEAFF. The CDR3 DNA reads as TGCGCCAGCAGCCAACGACAGGGGGCTGCTGAAGCTTTCTTT.

V and J are TRBV6-1 and TRBJ1-1; D possibly corresponds to TRBD1 (5 bases). In germline, CDR1 is MNHNS, CDR2 SASEGT. Trimming took 3 bases from V and 0 from J, leaving 11 bases between them. This CDR3 comprises 15 residues. CDR3 residues: CASSDQPGVNTEAFF. The DNA of the CDR3 is TGTGCCAGCAGTGACCAACCGGGGGTGAACACTGAAGCTTTCTTT.

The sample holds one count of this clone. V gene TRBV3-1 (or the pseudogene TRBV3-2) combines with J gene TRBJ2-1; D remains ambiguous. This CDR3 contains 14 residues. The V and J ends lost 4 bases and 4 bases respectively, with 11 bases between them. Germline lookup yields CDR1 LGHDT and CDR2 YNNKEL (reference sequence). The DNA for the CDR3 is TGTGCCAGCAGCCCGAAGACCGGGTACAATGAGCAGTTCTTC. It specifies CASSPKTGYNEQFF.

This rearrangement joins TRBV14 to TRBJ2-2; 8 bases agree with TRBD1. V gave up 6 bases and J gave up 7 bases; unmatched junction bases: 13. This CDR3 region has 16 residues. CDR1 and CDR2 (germline): SGHDN, FVKESK. CDR3 in amino acids: CASRHNDRGSGGELFF. CDR3 sequence (DNA): TGTGCCAGCAGACACAACGACAGGGGCAGTGGCGGGGAGCTGTTTTTT.

The chain joins TRBV6-1 to TRBJ1-2; perhaps TRBD1 as D (5 bases). V lost 2 bases to trimming and J lost 8 bases, with 18 bases between them. The V gene's germline CDR1 is MNHNS and CDR2 SASEGT. The CDR3 sequence is 15 residues long. CDR3 in amino acids: CASSEITAGEGGYTF. The CDR3 DNA sequence: TGTGCCAGCAGTGAAATTACCGCGGGGGAAGGGGGCTACACCTTC.

The rearrangement links TRBV12-3 or TRBV12-4 to TRBJ1-5; D uncertain. The CDR3 is 12 amino acids. Between the trimmed V and J ends, which lost 7 bases and 2 bases, there was a span of 6 bases. The CDR3 loop reads CASTRGNQPQHF. The CDR3 nucleotides read TGTGCCAGCACCCGAGGCAATCAGCCCCAGCATTTT.